Each of the 5 T cell receptor beta chains below was sequenced from the same sample in a study of blood T cell repertoires in COVID-19 (dated by TCRdb to 2020 to 2021). The library was prepared using the immunoSEQ multiplex PCR assay. TCRdb's version of the immuneACCESS table is confined to in-frame rearrangements and falls short of the full clone set. An unresolved V gene accounts for under half of the shortfall where checked; the remainder is of unknown origin. For this sample there are approximately 350,000 clones; 86% appear just once. Just over 7% of the sample goes to the ten largest clones. The sequenced sample was peripheral blood. The receptors stem from a woman aged 55 to 70 with COVID-19, enrolled during active disease.

J is TRBJ1-2 and V is TRBV23-1; D call uncertain. TRBV23-1 is an ORF for which the function is uncertain. V dropped 1 base and J dropped 6 bases, with 15 bases sitting between them. The CDR3 runs 15 residues. The CDR3 region has the DNA TGCGCCAGCAGTCAATTCGGGGTTCCGGATGATGGCTACACCTTC. Translation: CASSQFGVPDDGYTF.

This chain uses TRBV9 with TRBJ1-1, with a weak D call TRBD1 (6 bases). This CDR3 has 15 amino acids. V was pared by 4 bases and J by 0 bases, with 13 bases between. In germline, CDR1 is SGDLS, CDR2 YYNGEE. CDR3 in amino acids: CASSPRGRLNTEAFF. CDR3 DNA sequence: TGTGCCAGCAGCCCCAGGGGCAGGTTGAACACTGAAGCTTTCTTT.

The V call is TRBV9, the J call TRBJ2-5; 7 bases agree with TRBD2. CDR3 size: 14 residues. CDR1 is SGDLS and CDR2 is YYNGEE in the germline V gene. The junction had 6 bases not matched to a gene; V was cut back by 6 bases and J by 1 base. The CDR3 sequence: CASNLGRAQETQYF. The CDR3 coding sequence is TGTGCCAGCAACCTAGGGAGGGCCCAAGAGACCCAGTACTTC.

The chain carries TRBV6-5 and TRBJ1-2; D might be TRBD1 (6 bases). The V and J ends lost 6 bases and 2 bases respectively, with 13 bases between them. Looked up from germline, CDR1 is MNHEY and CDR2 is SVGAGI. CDR3 size: 14 residues. CDR3 bases: TGTGCCAGCAGCGACGACAGGAGGAACTATGGCTACACCTTC. It translates to CASSDDRRNYGYTF.

The chain combines TRBV5-1 with TRBJ2-7; TRBD1 matches 9 bases. J gave up 3 bases and V 9 bases, and 7 bases lay outside the gene matches. In germline, CDR1 is SGHRS, CDR2 YFSETQ. CDR3 length equals 13 residues. CDR3 in DNA: TGCGCCACTGCGCCGGGACAGGGCTACGAGCAGTACTTC. This translates into CATAPGQGYEQYF. Together with reference TRBV5-1 and TRBJ2-7, the CDR3 gives the full variable domain: KAGVTQTPRYLIKTRGQQVTLSCSPISGHRSVSWYQQTPGQGLQFLFEYFSETQRNKGNFPGRFSGRQFSNSRSEMNVSTLELGDSALYLCATAPGQGYEQYFGPGTRLTVT.